Listed here are 18 T cell receptor beta chains from one sample, sequenced in a study of cytomegalovirus exposure and HLA in healthy donors (dated by TCRdb to 2016 to 2017). The library relied on the immunoSEQ multiplex PCR assay. A mixture of 60 forward primers for TCR Vbeta segments and 13 reverse primers for TCR Jbeta segments was used in the multiplex PCR. What TCRdb holds here is the immuneACCESS table cut down to in-frame rearrangements. Part of the clones is not present; checked against another copy, under half of the missing clones reflect an unresolved V gene, and the others are unexplained. The table of this sample itemizes around 210,000 clones. Over 0.75% of the sample goes to the ten largest clones. The sequenced material came from PBMCs. The receptors derive from a woman in her thirties in good health and CMV-seropositive.

The chain has TRBV29-1 and TRBJ2-7; 9 nucleotides match TRBD1. The CDR3 runs to 13 residues. V was clipped by 5 bases and J by 6 bases; unmatched bases: 8. The germline V gene has CDR1 SQVTM and CDR2 ANQGSEA. CDR3 DNA: TGCAGCGTTCTAATTACAGGGGGCGCCGAGCAGTACTTC. Residues: CSVLITGGAEQYF.

J is TRBJ1-6 and V is TRBV18; no clear D gene. The V gene's germline CDR1 is KGHSH and CDR2 LQKENI. CDR3 length: 14 amino acids. Trimming stripped 2 bases from V and 8 bases from J, with 10 bases between. As DNA, the CDR3 is TGTGCCAGCTCACCAGGCGGTTTCGATTCACCCCTCCACTTT. This gives the protein CASSPGGFDSPLHF.

The gene calls are TRBV18 and TRBJ2-7, with 8 bases matching TRBD1. This CDR3 spans 15 amino acids. V shed 6 bases and J 2 bases; nucleotides not matched to a gene: 9. The germline gives CDR1 KGHSH, CDR2 LQKENI. The CDR3 sequence: CASSPFSDRAYEQYF. CDR3 sequence (DNA): TGTGCCAGCTCCCCATTTTCGGACAGGGCCTACGAGCAGTACTTC. The variable domain in full, completed from reference TRBV18 and TRBJ2-7, reads NAGVMQNPRHLVRRRGQEARLRCSPMKGHSHVYWYRQLPEEGLKFMVYLQKENIIDESGMPKERFSAEFPKEGPSILRIQQVVRGDSAAYFCASSPFSDRAYEQYFGPGTRLTVT.

The chain has TRBV9 and TRBJ2-7; TRBD1 is a possible D gene (6 bases). Germline-derived CDR1 and CDR2 are SGDLS and YYNGEE. Trimming took off 0 bases at V and 4 bases at J, with 14 bases between the two ends. This CDR3 spans 15 amino acids. For the CDR3, the DNA is TGTGCCAGCAGCGTAGCCGACAGGCTGACATACGAGCAGTACTTC. It translates to CASSVADRLTYEQYF.

The rearrangement links TRBV11-2 to TRBJ2-1; D might be TRBD2 (6 bases). The ends were cut back, 8 bases at V and 1 base at J, with 9 bases in the middle. The CDR3 consists of 13 residues. Germline V gene lookup returns CDR1 SGHAT and CDR2 FQNNGV. The CDR3 loop reads CASGGNSYNEQFF. The CDR3 bases are TGTGCCAGCGGCGGGAATTCCTACAATGAGCAGTTCTTC.

The gene calls are TRBV19 and TRBJ1-2; 8 nucleotides match TRBD1. J lost 0 bases, V lost 7 bases, and 4 bases had no gene match. The germline V gene has CDR1 LNHDA and CDR2 SQIVND (reference sequence). CDR3 length: 14 residues. CDR3 protein: CASNDRGPNYGYTF. CDR3 sequence (DNA): TGTGCCAGTAATGACAGGGGCCCTAACTATGGCTACACCTTC. The whole variable domain, remainder taken from reference TRBV19 and TRBJ1-2, is DGGITQSPKYLFRKEGQNVTLSCEQNLNHDAMYWYRQDPGQGLRLIYYSQIVNDFQKGDIAEGYSVSREKKESFPLTVTSAQKNPTAFYLCASNDRGPNYGYTFGSGTRLTVV.

The V and J genes are TRBV6-5 and TRBJ1-1; D is ambiguous. This CDR3 region has 14 residues. Germline values: CDR1 MNHEY, CDR2 SVGAGI. Trimming removed 3 bases at V and 5 bases at J, with 13 bases between. This CDR3 is CASSYGEVGTEAFF. The CDR3 DNA is TGTGCCAGCAGTTATGGAGAAGTCGGAACTGAAGCTTTCTTT.

Comments on this clone: The sample holds other DNA sequences that translate to the same CDR3. CDR3 in amino acids: CASSLGLGVTGELFF. CDR3 DNA sequence: TGCGCCAGCAGCTTGGGGCTAGGGGTCACCGGGGAGCTGTTTTTT. The V and J genes are TRBV5-1 and TRBJ2-2; the D gene is possibly TRBD1 (5 bases). CDR1 SGHRS and CDR2 YFSETQ come from the germline V gene. The CDR3 is made up of 15 amino acids. Trimming cost V 0 bases and J 4 bases, with 10 bases left between them.

V is TRBV29-1 and J is TRBJ2-7, with TRBD1 identical over 8 bases. This CDR3 is built from 14 residues. From germline, CDR1 is SQVTM and CDR2 ANQGSEA. After removal of 5 bases from V and 0 bases from J, the junction contained 6 bases not matched to a gene. The CDR3 loop is CSVSGTGVSYEQYF. The CDR3 bases are TGCAGCGTTTCCGGGACAGGAGTCTCCTACGAGCAGTACTTC.

The rearrangement uses TRBV25-1 and TRBJ2-3; 9 nucleotides match TRBD2. After removal of 5 bases from V and 2 bases from J, the junction contained 8 bases not matched to a gene. Germline-derived CDR1 and CDR2 are MGHDK and SYGVNS. The CDR3 consists of 16 residues. Here the CDR3 reads CASSLPSGRHTDTQYF. CDR3 in DNA: TGTGCCAGCAGTCTACCCAGCGGGAGGCACACAGATACGCAGTATTTT.

V is TRBV7-8 and J is TRBJ1-6; D is unclear. The V end lost 5 bases, the J end lost 0 bases, and 17 bases lay between the germline ends. Germline V gene sequence: CDR1 SGHVS, CDR2 FQNEAQ. This CDR3 has 18 amino acids. Here the CDR3 reads CASSLAPDGSSYNSPLHF. The CDR3 DNA sequence: TGTGCCAGCAGCCTCGCCCCGGACGGGAGCTCCTATAATTCACCCCTCCACTTT.

V usage is TRBV28 and J usage is TRBJ2-7; 10 nucleotides agree with TRBD2. The ends lost 6 bases at V and 3 bases at J; junction bases unmatched: 5. CDR1 and CDR2 (germline): MDHEN, SYDVKM. The CDR3 has 14 amino acids. The CDR3 here is CASRLSGRIYEQYF. The CDR3 DNA is TGTGCCAGCAGGCTTAGCGGGAGGATCTACGAGCAGTACTTC.

This chain uses TRBV27 with TRBJ1-1; perhaps TRBD1 as D (5 bases). V gave up 3 bases and J gave up 0 bases, with 11 bases separating them. This CDR3 region has 15 residues. Germline V gene data show CDR1 as MNHEY and CDR2 as SMNVEV (reference sequence). The CDR3 DNA follows: TGTGCCAGCAGTTTCGGGGGATCCATGAACACTGAAGCTTTCTTT. Amino acids: CASSFGGSMNTEAFF.

The chain carries TRBV28 and TRBJ2-7; 11 positions agree with TRBD2. Germline V gene data show CDR1 as MDHEN and CDR2 as SYDVKM. Trimming cost V 7 bases and J 4 bases; bases outside gene matches: 9. The length of the CDR3 is 15 residues. Here the CDR3 reads CASTTLAGGLYEQYF. The CDR3 nucleotides read TGTGCCAGCACCACTCTAGCGGGAGGTCTATACGAGCAGTACTTC.

This chain links TRBV2 with TRBJ1-5; D gene unclear. Germline values: CDR1 SNHLY, CDR2 FYNNEI. This CDR3 region has 15 residues. V was clipped by 7 bases and J by 0 bases, with 13 bases between them. For the CDR3, the DNA is TGTGCCAGCACCCAAGACATTTATAGCAATCAGCCCCAGCATTTT. It yields the protein CASTQDIYSNQPQHF.

The chain is built from TRBV6-5 and TRBJ1-5; no definite D call. The length of the CDR3 is 13 residues. The V gene lost 5 bases and the J gene lost 7 bases, with 12 bases spanning the gap. CDR1 MNHEY and CDR2 SVGAGI come from the germline V gene. CDR3 nucleotides: TGTGCCAGCAGTGGGCCTACACGACAGCCCCAGCATTTT. Encoded protein: CASSGPTRQPQHF.

The chain recombines TRBV27 with TRBJ2-1; TRBD2 aligns across 8 bases. The J segment lost 8 bases and the V segment lost 6 bases, leaving 15 bases of the junction unmatched. The germline V gene encodes CDR1 MNHEY and CDR2 SMNVEV (reference sequence). CDR3 length equals 16 residues. The CDR3 reads CASRGPGTSKFDEQFF. The CDR3 nucleotides are TGTGCCAGCAGAGGCCCCGGGACTAGTAAGTTCGATGAGCAGTTCTTC.

V and J are TRBV4-1 and TRBJ2-7; 13 bases agree with TRBD2. With 2 bases clipped from V and 3 bases from J, the junction kept 10 bases outside the gene matches. Germline values: CDR1 MGHRA, CDR2 YSYEKL. The CDR3 totals 18 residues. CDR3 loop: CASSQSSGLAGDYYEQYF. The DNA of the CDR3 is TGCGCCAGCAGCCAATCCTCCGGACTAGCGGGAGACTACTACGAGCAGTACTTC.